A selection of T cell receptor beta chains follows, all from one sample in a study of Graves' ophthalmopathy and Graves' hyperthyroidism. In TCRdb, the multiplex PCR reads were re-called with MiXCR into one record per CDR3 protein. The sample lists 300,000 to 500,000 distinct CDR3 sequences; about 16% were seen once. The sample was peripheral blood. These receptors came from a young woman with stable Graves' hyperthyroidism. Both conserved end residues are trimmed from each CDR3. Clone size is stated in some rows and not others, as once, few, many or a class when expanded.

J | size | V | CDR3
TRBJ1-6 | many | TRBV12-3/TRBV12-4 | ASSLTDLYNSPLH
TRBJ2-2 | few | TRBV7-9 | ASSSRVFGELF
TRBJ2-7 | many | TRBV7-8 | ASSLTVGGPYEQY
TRBJ1-2 | many | TRBV7-2 | ASSQYLGDGYT
TRBJ1-2 | many | TRBV12-3/TRBV12-4 | ASSLGGHYGYT
TRBJ1-1 | many | TRBV3-1 | ASAPVWGYTEAF
TRBJ2-5 | many | TRBV20-1 | SARGGFQETQY
TRBJ2-3 | many | TRBV24-1 | ATRRDGLQY
TRBJ1-1 | many | TRBV2 | AILTAVNPEAF
TRBJ1-1 | - | TRBV7-9 | ASIEQGAGTEAF
TRBJ2-6 | many | TRBV11-2 | ASSPGTGANVLT
TRBJ1-1 | many | TRBV5-1 | ASSLALTGERGTEAF
TRBJ2-5 | - | TRBV7-8 | ASSTPGLGQRIQETQY
TRBJ2-7 | many | TRBV6-5 | ATRGRYEQY
TRBJ1-2 | - | TRBV11-2 | ASSSVRDTGKRSYGYT
TRBJ1-1 | many | TRBV12-3/TRBV12-4 | ASSLAGREQAF
TRBJ1-1 | many | TRBV2 | ASCGQLNTEAF
TRBJ1-2 | - | TRBV6-1 | ASSWDRGDGYT
TRBJ1-5 | many | TRBV24-1 | ATSDARGAGQPQH
TRBJ1-2 | many | TRBV20-1 | SAVQGNYGYT
TRBJ1-1 | many | TRBV12-3/TRBV12-4 | ASSFLGATEAF